Below are 2 T cell receptor beta chains sequenced from a single sample in a study of long-term antiretroviral therapy in people with HIV. This was the immunoSEQ v3.0 assay at survey level. The table came from immunoSEQ multiplex PCR; TCRdb's copy has only in-frame clones and leaves some out. The repertoire includes roughly 28,000 clones, roughly nine tenths of them detected once, and under 5.5% sits in the top ten. This sample comprised unsorted PBMCs, obtained just over 2.6 years after starting antiretroviral therapy. These receptors originate from a man in his forties with HIV.

The chain has TRBV7-8 and TRBJ2-2; D may be TRBD1 (6 bases). Looked up from germline, CDR1 is SGHVS and CDR2 is FQNEAQ. V dropped 3 bases and J dropped 3 bases, with 11 bases sitting between them. CDR3 size: 15 residues. CDR3 coding DNA: TGTGCCAGCAGCTTCCTAGGACAGCACACCGGGGAGCTGTTTTTT. Translation: CASSFLGQHTGELFF.

The chain has TRBV5-4 and TRBJ1-2; possibly TRBD1 for D (5 bases). The CDR3 spans 15 residues. In germline, CDR1 is SGHNT, CDR2 YYREEE (reference sequence). Trimming removed 4 bases from V and 4 bases from J, with 17 bases in between. The CDR3 nucleotides are TGTGCCAGCAGCCCGTCTCCGGGACCAAGCTATGGCTACACCTTC. This translates into CASSPSPGPSYGYTF.